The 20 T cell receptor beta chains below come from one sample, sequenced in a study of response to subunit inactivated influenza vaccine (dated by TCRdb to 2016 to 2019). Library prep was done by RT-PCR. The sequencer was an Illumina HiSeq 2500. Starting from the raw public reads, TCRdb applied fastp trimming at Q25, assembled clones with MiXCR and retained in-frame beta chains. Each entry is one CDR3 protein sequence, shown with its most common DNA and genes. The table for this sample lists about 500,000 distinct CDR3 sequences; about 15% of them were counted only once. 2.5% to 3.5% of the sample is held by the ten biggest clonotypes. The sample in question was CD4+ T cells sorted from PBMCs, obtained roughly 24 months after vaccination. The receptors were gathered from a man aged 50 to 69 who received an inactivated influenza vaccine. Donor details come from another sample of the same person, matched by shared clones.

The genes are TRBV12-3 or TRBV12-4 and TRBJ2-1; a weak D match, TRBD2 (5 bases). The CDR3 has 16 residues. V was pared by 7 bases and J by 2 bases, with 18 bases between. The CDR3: CASTPGRGWAYNEQFF. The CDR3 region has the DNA TGTGCCAGCACCCCGGGAAGAGGTTGGGCCTACAATGAGCAGTTCTTC.

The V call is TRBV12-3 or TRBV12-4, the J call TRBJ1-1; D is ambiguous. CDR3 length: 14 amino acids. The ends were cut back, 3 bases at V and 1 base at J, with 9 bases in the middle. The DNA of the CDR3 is TGTGCCAGCAGTTTCCTAGGGTCGAACACTGAAGCTTTCTTT. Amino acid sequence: CASSFLGSNTEAFF.

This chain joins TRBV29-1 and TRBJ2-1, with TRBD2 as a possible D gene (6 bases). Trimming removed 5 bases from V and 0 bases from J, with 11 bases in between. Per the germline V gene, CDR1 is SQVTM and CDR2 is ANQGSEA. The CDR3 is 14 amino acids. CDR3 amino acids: CSVRGLSSYNEQFF. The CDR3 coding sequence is TGCAGCGTTAGGGGACTGAGCTCCTACAATGAGCAGTTCTTC.

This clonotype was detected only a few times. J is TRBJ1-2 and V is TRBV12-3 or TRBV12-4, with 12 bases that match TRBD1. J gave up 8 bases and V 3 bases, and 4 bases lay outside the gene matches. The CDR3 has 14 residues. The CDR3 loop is CASSLAGTGGGYTF. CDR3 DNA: TGTGCCAGCAGTTTGGCCGGGACAGGGGGCGGCTACACCTTC.

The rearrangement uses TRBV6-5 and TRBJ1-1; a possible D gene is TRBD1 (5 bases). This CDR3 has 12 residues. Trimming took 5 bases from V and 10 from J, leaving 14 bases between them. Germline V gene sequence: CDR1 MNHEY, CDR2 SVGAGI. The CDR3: CASSIIGGGAFF. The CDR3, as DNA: TGTGCCAGCAGTATCATTGGGGGGGGAGCTTTCTTT.

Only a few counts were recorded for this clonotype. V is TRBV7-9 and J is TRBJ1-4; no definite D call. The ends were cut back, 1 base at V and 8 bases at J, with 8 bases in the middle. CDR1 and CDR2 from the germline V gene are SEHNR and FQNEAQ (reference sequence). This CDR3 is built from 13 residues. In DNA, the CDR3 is TGTGCCAGCAGCTTAGTCAGCGAAGAAAAACTGTTTTTT. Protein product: CASSLVSEEKLFF.

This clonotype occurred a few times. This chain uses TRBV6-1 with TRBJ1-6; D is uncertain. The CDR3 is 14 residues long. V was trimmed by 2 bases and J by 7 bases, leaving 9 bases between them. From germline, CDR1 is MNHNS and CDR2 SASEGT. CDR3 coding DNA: TGTGCCAGCAGTGAATTAACGTTCAATTCACCCCTCCACTTT. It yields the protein CASSELTFNSPLHF.

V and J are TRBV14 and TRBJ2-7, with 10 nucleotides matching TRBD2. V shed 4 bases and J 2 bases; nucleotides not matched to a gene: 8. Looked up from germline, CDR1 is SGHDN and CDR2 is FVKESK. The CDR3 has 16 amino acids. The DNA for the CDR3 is TGTGCCAGCAGCCCGCAAGGACTAGCGGCCACCTACGAGCAGTACTTC. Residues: CASSPQGLAATYEQYF. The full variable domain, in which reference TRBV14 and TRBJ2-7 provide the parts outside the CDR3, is EAGVTQFPSHSVIEKGQTVTLRCDPISGHDNLYWYRRVMGKEIKFLLHFVKESKQDESGMPNNRFLAERTGGTYSTLKVQPAELEDSGVYFCASSPQGLAATYEQYFGPGTRLTVT.

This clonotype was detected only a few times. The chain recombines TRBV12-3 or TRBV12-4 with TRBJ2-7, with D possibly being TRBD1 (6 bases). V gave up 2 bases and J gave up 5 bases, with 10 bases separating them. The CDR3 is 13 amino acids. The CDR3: CASSLRGSNEQYF. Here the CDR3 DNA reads TGTGCCAGCAGTTTAAGGGGGAGCAACGAGCAGTACTTC.

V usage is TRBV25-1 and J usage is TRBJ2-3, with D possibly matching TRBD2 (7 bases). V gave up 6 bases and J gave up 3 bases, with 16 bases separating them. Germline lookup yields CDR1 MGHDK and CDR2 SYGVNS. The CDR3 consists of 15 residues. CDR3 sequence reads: CASSLGGGYTDTQYF. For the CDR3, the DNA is TGTGCCAGCAGCTTAGGGGGGGGGTATACAGATACGCAGTATTTT.

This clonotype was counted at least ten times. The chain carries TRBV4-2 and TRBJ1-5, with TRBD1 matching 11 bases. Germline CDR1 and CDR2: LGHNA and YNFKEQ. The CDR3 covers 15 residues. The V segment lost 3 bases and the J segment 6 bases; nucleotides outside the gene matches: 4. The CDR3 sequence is CASSQDRGRGQPQHF. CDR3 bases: TGTGCCAGCAGCCAGGACAGGGGGCGAGGTCAGCCCCAGCATTTT.

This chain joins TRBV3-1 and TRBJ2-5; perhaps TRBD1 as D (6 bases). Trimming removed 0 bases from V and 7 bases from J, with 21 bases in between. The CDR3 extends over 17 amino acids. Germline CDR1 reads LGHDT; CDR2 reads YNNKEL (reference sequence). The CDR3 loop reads CASSQDRSLSTRGTQYF. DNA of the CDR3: TGTGCCAGCAGCCAAGATCGTTCCCTTTCAACCAGGGGGACCCAGTACTTC.

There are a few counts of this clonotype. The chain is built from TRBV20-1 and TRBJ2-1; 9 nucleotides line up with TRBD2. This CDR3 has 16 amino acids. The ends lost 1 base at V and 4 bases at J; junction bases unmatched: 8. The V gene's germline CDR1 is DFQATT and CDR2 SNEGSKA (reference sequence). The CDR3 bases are TGCAGTGCTAGAGCCGGTACTAGCGGGTTGTACAATGAGCAGTTCTTC. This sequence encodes CSARAGTSGLYNEQFF.

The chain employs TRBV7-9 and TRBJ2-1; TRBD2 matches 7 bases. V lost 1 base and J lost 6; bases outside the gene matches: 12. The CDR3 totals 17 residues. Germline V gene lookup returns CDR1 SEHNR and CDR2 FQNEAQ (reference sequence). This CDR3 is CASSLGPESGKANEQFF. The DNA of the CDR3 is TGTGCCAGCAGCTTAGGTCCCGAAAGCGGGAAGGCCAATGAGCAGTTCTTC.

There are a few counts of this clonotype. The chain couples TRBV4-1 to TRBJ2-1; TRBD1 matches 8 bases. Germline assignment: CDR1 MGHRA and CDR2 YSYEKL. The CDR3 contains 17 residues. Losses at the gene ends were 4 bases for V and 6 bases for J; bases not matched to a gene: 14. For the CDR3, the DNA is TGCGCCAGCAGCCTCACCCCCCAGGGGGCCGGGGGCAATGAGCAGTTCTTC. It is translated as CASSLTPQGAGGNEQFF.

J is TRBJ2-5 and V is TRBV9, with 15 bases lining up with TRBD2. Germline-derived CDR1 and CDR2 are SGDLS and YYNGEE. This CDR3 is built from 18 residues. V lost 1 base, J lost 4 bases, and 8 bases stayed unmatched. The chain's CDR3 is CASSVQRTSGRAGETQYF. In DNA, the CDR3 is TGTGCCAGCAGCGTACAACGGACTAGCGGGAGGGCAGGAGAGACCCAGTACTTC.

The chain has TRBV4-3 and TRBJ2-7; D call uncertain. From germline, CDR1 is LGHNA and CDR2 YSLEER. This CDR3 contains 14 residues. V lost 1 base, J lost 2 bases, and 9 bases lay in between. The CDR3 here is CASSQGPGTYEQYF. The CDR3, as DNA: TGCGCCAGCAGCCAAGGCCCGGGTACCTACGAGCAGTACTTC.

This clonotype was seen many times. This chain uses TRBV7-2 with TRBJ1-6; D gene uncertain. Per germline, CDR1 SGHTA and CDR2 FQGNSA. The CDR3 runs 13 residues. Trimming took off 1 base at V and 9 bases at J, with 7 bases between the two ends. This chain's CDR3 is CASSLGMGSPLHF. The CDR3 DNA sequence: TGTGCCAGCAGCTTAGGGATGGGTTCACCCCTCCACTTT.

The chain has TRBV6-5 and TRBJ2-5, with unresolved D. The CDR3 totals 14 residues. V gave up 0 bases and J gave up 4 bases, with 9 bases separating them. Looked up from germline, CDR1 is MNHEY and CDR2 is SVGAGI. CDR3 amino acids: CASSYSHGPETQYF. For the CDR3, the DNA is TGTGCCAGCAGTTACTCGCACGGGCCAGAGACCCAGTACTTC.

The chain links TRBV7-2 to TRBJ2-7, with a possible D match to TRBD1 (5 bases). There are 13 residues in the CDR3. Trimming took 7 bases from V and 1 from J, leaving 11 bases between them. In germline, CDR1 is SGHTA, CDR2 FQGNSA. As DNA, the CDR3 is TGTGCCAGCAACTTTCAGGGTTCCTACGAGCAGTACTTC. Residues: CASNFQGSYEQYF.